The text below deals with one TCR beta chain. Its target is unknown. 13 Jbeta primers and 60 Vbeta primers were used for the PCR. The assay was immunoSEQ multiplex PCR, and TCRdb's table has in-frame clones only and misses some. The sample table sets out around 75,000 clones. The source of the sample is a study of cytomegalovirus exposure and HLA in healthy donors. Study information: A previous analysis identified 90 million to 140 million unique TCR beta sequences derived from 180 million or so T cells. Study-level points and caveats: It was reported that TCR beta sequences correctly inferred the HLA-A and HLA-B alleles for most subjects. Most CMV-associated TCR beta chains appeared HLA-restricted in a later analysis.

V was shortened by 6 bases and J by 0 bases, with 9 bases between the two germline ends. The CDR3 contains 14 residues. CDR1 is SNHLY, CDR2 FYNNEI, per germline. This clonotype was obtained from a woman in her sixties or seventies in good health and CMV-seronegative. The specimen was PBMCs. The chain couples TRBV2 to TRBJ1-3; perhaps TRBD1 as D (6 bases). CDR3 coding DNA: TGTGCCAGCAGACGGGACACCTCTGGAAACACCATATATTTT. Residues: CASRRDTSGNTIYF.